This T cell receptor (beta chain) was sequenced in a study of cytomegalovirus exposure and HLA in healthy donors. Study at large: Among around 400 genotyped donors, about 83% fell in the Caucasian-associated ancestry cluster. Study conclusions and caveats: Certain indistinguishable V segments, among them TRBV6-2 and TRBV6-3, were excluded. Among the CMV-associated chains, a few were confirmed in vitro as specific for CMV antigens.

PCR was performed using 60 Vbeta and 13 Jbeta primers. Profiling relied on immunoSEQ multiplex PCR, and the TCRdb table lists in-frame clones only, not all of them. The sample carries just over 150,000 clones, about three quarters recorded once. The CDR3 has 17 residues. Looked up from germline, CDR1 is WNHNN and CDR2 is SYGVQD (reference sequence). V lost 0 bases and J 2 bases, leaving 16 bases between the germline ends. As for this clone: The antigen remains unidentified.

This chain links TRBV10-1 with TRBJ2-5, with a weak D call TRBD2 (6 bases). This receptor was identified in a female donor in good health and CMV-seronegative. The sequencing sample was made of PBMCs. Written as DNA, the CDR3 is TGCGCCAGCAGTGAGTCTATAGGCGGGGTAGAACAAGAGACCCAGTACTTC. Amino acid sequence: CASSESIGGVEQETQYF.